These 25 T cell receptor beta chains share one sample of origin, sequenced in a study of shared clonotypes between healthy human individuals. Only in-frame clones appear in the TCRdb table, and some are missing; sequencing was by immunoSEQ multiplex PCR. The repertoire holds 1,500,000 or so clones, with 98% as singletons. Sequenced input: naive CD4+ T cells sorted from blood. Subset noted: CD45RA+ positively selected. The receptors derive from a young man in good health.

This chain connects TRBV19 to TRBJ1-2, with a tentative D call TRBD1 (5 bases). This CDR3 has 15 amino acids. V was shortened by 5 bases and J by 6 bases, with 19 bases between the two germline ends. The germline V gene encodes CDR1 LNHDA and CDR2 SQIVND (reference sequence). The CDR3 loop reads CASSAFDPDIDGYTF. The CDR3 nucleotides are TGTGCCAGTAGTGCCTTTGATCCGGACATCGATGGCTACACCTTC.

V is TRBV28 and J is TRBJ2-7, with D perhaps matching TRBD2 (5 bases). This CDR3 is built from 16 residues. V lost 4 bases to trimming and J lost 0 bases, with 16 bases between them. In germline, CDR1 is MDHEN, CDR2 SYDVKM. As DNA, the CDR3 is TGTGCCAGCAGTTCCACCCGGACTGAGAGCTCCTACGAGCAGTACTTC. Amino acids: CASSSTRTESSYEQYF. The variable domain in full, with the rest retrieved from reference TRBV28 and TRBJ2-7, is DVKVTQSSRYLVKRTGEKVFLECVQDMDHENMFWYRQDPGLGLRLIYFSYDVKMKEKGDIPEGYSVSREKKERFSLILESASTNQTSMYLCASSSTRTESSYEQYFGPGTRLTVT.

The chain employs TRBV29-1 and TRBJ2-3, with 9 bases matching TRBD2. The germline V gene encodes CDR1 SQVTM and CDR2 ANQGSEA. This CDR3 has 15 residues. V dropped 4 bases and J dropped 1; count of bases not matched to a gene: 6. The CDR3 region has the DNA TGCAGCGTTGCAACTAGCGGGTGGGGCACAGATACGCAGTATTTT. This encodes CSVATSGWGTDTQYF.

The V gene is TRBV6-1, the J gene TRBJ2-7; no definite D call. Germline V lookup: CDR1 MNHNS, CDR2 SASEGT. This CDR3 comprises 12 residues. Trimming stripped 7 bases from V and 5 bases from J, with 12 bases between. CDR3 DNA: TGTGCCAGCACGCCCACCGCTCACGAGCAGTACTTC. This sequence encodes CASTPTAHEQYF.

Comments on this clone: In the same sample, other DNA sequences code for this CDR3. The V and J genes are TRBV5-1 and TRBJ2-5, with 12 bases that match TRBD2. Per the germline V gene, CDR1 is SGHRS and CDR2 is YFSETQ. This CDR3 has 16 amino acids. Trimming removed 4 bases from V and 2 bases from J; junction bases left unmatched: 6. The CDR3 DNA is TGCGCCAGCAGCCCTGGGACTAGCGGGCAGCAAGAGACCCAGTACTTC. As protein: CASSPGTSGQQETQYF. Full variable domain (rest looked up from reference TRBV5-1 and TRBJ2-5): KAGVTQTPRYLIKTRGQQVTLSCSPISGHRSVSWYQQTPGQGLQFLFEYFSETQRNKGNFPGRFSGRQFSNSRSEMNVSTLELGDSALYLCASSPGTSGQQETQYFGPGTRLLVL.

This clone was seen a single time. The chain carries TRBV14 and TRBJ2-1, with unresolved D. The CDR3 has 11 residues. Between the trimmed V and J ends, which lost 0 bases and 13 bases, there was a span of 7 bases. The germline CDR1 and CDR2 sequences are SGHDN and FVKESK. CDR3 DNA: TGTGCCAGCAGCCAAGAACGGGCCCAGTTCTTC. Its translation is CASSQERAQFF. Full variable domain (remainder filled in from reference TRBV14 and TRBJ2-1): EAGVTQFPSHSVIEKGQTVTLRCDPISGHDNLYWYRRVMGKEIKFLLHFVKESKQDESGMPNNRFLAERTGGTYSTLKVQPAELEDSGVYFCASSQERAQFFGPGTRLTVL.

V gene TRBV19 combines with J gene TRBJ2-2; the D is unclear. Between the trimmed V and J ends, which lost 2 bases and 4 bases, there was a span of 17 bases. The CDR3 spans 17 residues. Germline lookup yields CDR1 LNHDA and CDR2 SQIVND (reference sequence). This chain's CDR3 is CASSIRARSIRTGELFF. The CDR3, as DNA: TGTGCCAGTAGTATAAGGGCTAGAAGTATCCGCACCGGGGAGCTGTTTTTT.

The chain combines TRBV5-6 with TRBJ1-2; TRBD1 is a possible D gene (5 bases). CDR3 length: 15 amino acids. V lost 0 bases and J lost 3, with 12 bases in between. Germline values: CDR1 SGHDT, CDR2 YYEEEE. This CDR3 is CASSLGAGRDYGYTF. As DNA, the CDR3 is TGTGCCAGCAGCTTGGGGGCAGGGAGGGACTATGGCTACACCTTC. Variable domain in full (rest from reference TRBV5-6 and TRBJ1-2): DAGVTQSPTHLIKTRGQQVTLRCSPKSGHDTVSWYQQALGQGPQFIFQYYEEEERQRGNFPDRFSGHQFPNYSSELNVNALLLGDSALYLCASSLGAGRDYGYTFGSGTRLTVV.

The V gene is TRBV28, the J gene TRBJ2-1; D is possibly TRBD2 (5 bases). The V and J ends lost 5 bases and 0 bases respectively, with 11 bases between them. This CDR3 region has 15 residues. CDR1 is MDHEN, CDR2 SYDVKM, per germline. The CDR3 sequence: CASSSAGSSYNEQFF. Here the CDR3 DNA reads TGTGCCAGCAGTAGCGCGGGTAGCTCCTACAATGAGCAGTTCTTC. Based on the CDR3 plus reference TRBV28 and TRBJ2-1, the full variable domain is DVKVTQSSRYLVKRTGEKVFLECVQDMDHENMFWYRQDPGLGLRLIYFSYDVKMKEKGDIPEGYSVSREKKERFSLILESASTNQTSMYLCASSSAGSSYNEQFFGPGTRLTVL.

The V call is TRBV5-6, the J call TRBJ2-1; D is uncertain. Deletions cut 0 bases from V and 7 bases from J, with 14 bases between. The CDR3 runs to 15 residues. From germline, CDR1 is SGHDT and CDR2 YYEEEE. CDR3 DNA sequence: TGTGCCAGCAGCTTGGCCGGGCTGGCCGGTAATGAGCAGTTCTTC. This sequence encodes CASSLAGLAGNEQFF.

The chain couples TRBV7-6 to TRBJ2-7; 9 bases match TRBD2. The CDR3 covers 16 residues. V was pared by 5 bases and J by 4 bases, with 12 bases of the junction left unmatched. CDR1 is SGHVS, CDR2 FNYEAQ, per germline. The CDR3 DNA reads TGTGCCAGCAGCCCCTCTTGGCGGGAGGGCCGGTACGAGCAGTACTTC. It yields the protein CASSPSWREGRYEQYF. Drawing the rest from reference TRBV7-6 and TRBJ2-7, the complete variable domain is GAGVSQSPRYKVTKRGQDVALRCDPISGHVSLYWYRQALGQGPEFLTYFNYEAQQDKSGLPNDRFSAERPEGSISTLTIQRTEQRDSAMYRCASSPSWREGRYEQYFGPGTRLTVT.

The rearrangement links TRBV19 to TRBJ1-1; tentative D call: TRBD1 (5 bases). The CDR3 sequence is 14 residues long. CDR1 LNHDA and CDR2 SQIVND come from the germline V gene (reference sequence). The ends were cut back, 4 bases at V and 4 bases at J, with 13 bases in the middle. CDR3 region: CASSTGREGTEAFF. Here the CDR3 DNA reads TGTGCCAGTAGTACCGGCAGGGAAGGCACTGAAGCTTTCTTT.

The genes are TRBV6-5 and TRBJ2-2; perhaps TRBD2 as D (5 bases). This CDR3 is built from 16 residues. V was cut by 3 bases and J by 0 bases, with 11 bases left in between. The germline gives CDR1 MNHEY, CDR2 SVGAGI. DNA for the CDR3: TGTGCCAGCAGTTATTTTCGGGGATCGAACACCGGGGAGCTGTTTTTT. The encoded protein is CASSYFRGSNTGELFF.

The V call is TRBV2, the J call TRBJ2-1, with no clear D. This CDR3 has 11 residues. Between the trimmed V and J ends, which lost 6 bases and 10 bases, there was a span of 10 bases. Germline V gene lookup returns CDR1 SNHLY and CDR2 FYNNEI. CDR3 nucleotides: TGTGCCAGCAGCCCTAGATGGGAGCAGTTCTTC. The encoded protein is CASSPRWEQFF.

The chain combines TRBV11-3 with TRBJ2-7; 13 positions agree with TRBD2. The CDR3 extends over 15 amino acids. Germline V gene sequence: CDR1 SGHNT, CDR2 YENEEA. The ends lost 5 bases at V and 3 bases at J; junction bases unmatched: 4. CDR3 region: CASSRTSGRDYEQYF. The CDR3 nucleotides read TGTGCCAGCAGCAGAACTAGCGGGAGGGACTACGAGCAGTACTTC.

The CDR3 spells CASSPRNRRYNEQFF. The CDR3 DNA is TGTGCCAGCAGTCCTAGGAATCGTAGGTACAATGAGCAGTTCTTC. The rearrangement uses TRBV27 and TRBJ2-1; D remains unclear. V was shortened by 5 bases and J by 4 bases, with 15 bases between the two germline ends. Germline CDR1 and CDR2: MNHEY and SMNVEV (reference sequence). The CDR3 is 15 residues long.

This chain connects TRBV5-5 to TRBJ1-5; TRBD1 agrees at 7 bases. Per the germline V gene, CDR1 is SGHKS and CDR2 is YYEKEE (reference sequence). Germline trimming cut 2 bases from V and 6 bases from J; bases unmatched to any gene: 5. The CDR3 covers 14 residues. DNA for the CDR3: TGTGCCAGCAGCTTAGGGACAGTCCCTCAGCCCCAGCATTTT. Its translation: CASSLGTVPQPQHF.

CDR3 residues: CASSDRGSGNTIYF. The CDR3, as DNA: TGTGCCAGCAGTGACAGGGGCTCTGGAAACACCATATATTTT. The J gene is TRBJ1-3, the V gene TRBV2; a possible D gene is TRBD1 (6 bases). Looked up from germline, CDR1 is SNHLY and CDR2 is FYNNEI. Between the trimmed V and J ends, which lost 3 bases and 0 bases, there was a span of 6 bases. CDR3 length equals 14 residues. The whole variable domain, filled in from reference TRBV2 and TRBJ1-3, reads EPEVTQTPSHQVTQMGQEVILRCVPISNHLYFYWYRQILGQKVEFLVSFYNNEISEKSEIFDDQFSVERPDGSNFTLKIRSTKLEDSAMYFCASSDRGSGNTIYFGEGSWLTVV.

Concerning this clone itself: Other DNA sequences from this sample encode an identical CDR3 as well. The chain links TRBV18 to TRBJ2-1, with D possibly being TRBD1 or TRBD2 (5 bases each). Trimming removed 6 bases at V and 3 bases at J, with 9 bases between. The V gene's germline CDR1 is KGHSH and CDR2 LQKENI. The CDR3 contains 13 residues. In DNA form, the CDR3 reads TGTGCCAGCTCGCCGGGGCTCTACAATGAGCAGTTCTTC. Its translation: CASSPGLYNEQFF.

The CDR3 DNA reads TGTGCCAGCACCCCACCCCAGGGGGCTGTAAAACTGTTTTTT. Amino acids: CASTPPQGAVKLFF. The rearrangement uses TRBV2 and TRBJ1-4; 8 nucleotides agree with TRBD1. Germline CDR1 SNHLY, CDR2 FYNNEI. CDR3 length: 14 residues. Trimming cost V 7 bases and J 10 bases; bases outside gene matches: 11. Complete variable domain (other parts from reference TRBV2 and TRBJ1-4): EPEVTQTPSHQVTQMGQEVILRCVPISNHLYFYWYRQILGQKVEFLVSFYNNEISEKSEIFDDQFSVERPDGSNFTLKIRSTKLEDSAMYFCASTPPQGAVKLFFGSGTQLSVL.

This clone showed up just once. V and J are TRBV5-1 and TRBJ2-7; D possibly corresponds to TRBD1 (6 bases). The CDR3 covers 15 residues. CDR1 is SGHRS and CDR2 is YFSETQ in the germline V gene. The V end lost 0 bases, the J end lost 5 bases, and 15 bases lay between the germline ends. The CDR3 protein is CASSLVQGKGHEQYF. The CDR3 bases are TGCGCCAGCAGCTTGGTCCAGGGGAAAGGCCACGAGCAGTACTTC. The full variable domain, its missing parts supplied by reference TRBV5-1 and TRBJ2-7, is KAGVTQTPRYLIKTRGQQVTLSCSPISGHRSVSWYQQTPGQGLQFLFEYFSETQRNKGNFPGRFSGRQFSNSRSEMNVSTLELGDSALYLCASSLVQGKGHEQYFGPGTRLTVT.

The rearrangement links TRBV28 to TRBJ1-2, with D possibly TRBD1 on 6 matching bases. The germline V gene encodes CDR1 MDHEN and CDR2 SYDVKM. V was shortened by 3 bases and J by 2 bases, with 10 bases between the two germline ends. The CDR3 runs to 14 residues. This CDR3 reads CASSFGGQNYGYTF. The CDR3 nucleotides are TGTGCCAGCAGTTTTGGGGGGCAAAACTATGGCTACACCTTC.

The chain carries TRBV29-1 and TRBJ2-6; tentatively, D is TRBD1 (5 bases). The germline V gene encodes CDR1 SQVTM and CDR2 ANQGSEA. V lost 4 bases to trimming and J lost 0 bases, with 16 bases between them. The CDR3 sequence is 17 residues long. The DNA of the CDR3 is TGCAGCGTTGCAGGTCTGGCAGGGAACTCTGGGGCCAACGTCCTGACTTTC. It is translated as CSVAGLAGNSGANVLTF.

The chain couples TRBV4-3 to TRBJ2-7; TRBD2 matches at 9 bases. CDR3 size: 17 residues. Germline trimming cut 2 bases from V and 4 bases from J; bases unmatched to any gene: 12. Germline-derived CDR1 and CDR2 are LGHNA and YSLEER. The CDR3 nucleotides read TGCGCCAGCAGCCAATTTGGCGGGGGGGGCGAACAGTACGAGCAGTACTTC. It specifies CASSQFGGGGEQYEQYF.

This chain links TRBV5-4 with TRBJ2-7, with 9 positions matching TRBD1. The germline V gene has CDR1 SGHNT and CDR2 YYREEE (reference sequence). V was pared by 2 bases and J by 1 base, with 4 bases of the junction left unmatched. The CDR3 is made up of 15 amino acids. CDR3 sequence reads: CASSFNGQGSYEQYF. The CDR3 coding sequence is TGTGCCAGCAGCTTCAACGGACAGGGGTCCTACGAGCAGTACTTC.